Shown below are 5 T cell receptor beta chains from a single sample sequenced in a study of shared clonotypes between healthy human individuals. Repertoires were generated with immunoSEQ multiplex PCR, while TCRdb's copy carries only in-frame clones and drops some. This table holds more than 2,000,000 clones, over 90% found once. Source material: naive CD4+ T cells from PBMCs. As to subset: CD45RA+ positively selected. Receptors were obtained from a man between 18 and 29 years old in good health. Some clones in this sample may be carry-over from other donors' samples.

This clone was seen a handful of times. Distinct nucleotide sequences in the sample also encode this CDR3. This chain connects TRBV7-9 to TRBJ2-3, with D unresolved. CDR1 is SEHNR, CDR2 FQNEAQ, per germline (reference sequence). V was trimmed by 6 bases and J by 5 bases, leaving 6 bases between them. The CDR3 covers 11 residues. CDR3 DNA: TGTGCCAGCAGTTTCCAAGATACGCAGTATTTT. This codes for CASSFQDTQYF.

The genes are TRBV13 and TRBJ1-1; D is possibly TRBD1 (5 bases). The CDR3 has 14 residues. Trimming left V 5 bases short and J 5 bases short, with 15 bases between. Germline CDR1 and CDR2: PRHDT and FYEKMQ (reference sequence). The CDR3 protein is CASSRGHRGTEAFF. CDR3 sequence (DNA): TGTGCCAGCAGCCGCGGACACCGGGGGACTGAAGCTTTCTTT.

The chain carries TRBV5-4 and TRBJ1-3, with D perhaps matching TRBD1 (5 bases). Trimming stripped 0 bases from V and 6 bases from J, with 7 bases between. Germline assignment: CDR1 SGHNT and CDR2 YYREEE (reference sequence). The CDR3 extends over 13 amino acids. Here the CDR3 DNA reads TGTGCCAGCAGCTTGGGCAGGGAAAACACCATATATTTT. Its translation: CASSLGRENTIYF.

This clone showed up just once. The chain carries TRBV9 and TRBJ1-3, with D unresolved. Per germline, CDR1 SGDLS and CDR2 YYNGEE. Deletions cut 4 bases from V and 2 bases from J, with 10 bases between. The CDR3 has 14 amino acids. CDR3 region: CASSPPGAGNTIYF. CDR3 coding DNA: TGTGCCAGCAGCCCCCCCGGGGCTGGAAACACCATATATTTT.

The chain couples TRBV19 to TRBJ1-2; D unresolved. The germline V gene has CDR1 LNHDA and CDR2 SQIVND (reference sequence). V lost 4 bases and J lost 0, with 9 bases in between. The CDR3 extends over 14 amino acids. CDR3 coding DNA: TGTGCCAGTAGTACCACCGGATCTAACTATGGCTACACCTTC. Protein product: CASSTTGSNYGYTF.